These 30 T cell receptor beta chains came from one sample sequenced in a study of shared clonotypes between healthy human individuals. The protocol was immunoSEQ multiplex PCR, while the TCRdb copy is restricted to in-frame clones and leaves out a portion. The table lists approximately 2,000,000 clones, 85% to 95% of them singletons. The naive CD8 subset, CD45RO-negative cells positively selected for CCR7, excluded terminally differentiated effector memory CD45RA+ cells. The specimen sequenced was naive CD8+ T cells from PBMCs. These TCRs come from a man younger than 35 in good health. Some clones in this sample may be carry-over from other donors' samples.

J is TRBJ2-1 and V is TRBV12-5, with 8 bases identical to TRBD2. This CDR3 is 15 amino acids long. J lost 1 base, V lost 6 bases, and 5 bases had no gene match. Germline CDR1 is LGHNT and CDR2 is FRNRAP. For the CDR3, the DNA is TGTGCTAGTGGACAGGGACTAGTATCCTACAATGAGCAGTTCTTC. It specifies CASGQGLVSYNEQFF.

The genes are TRBV21-1 and TRBJ2-7; TRBD2 reflects the table's D call only, with no check against the DNA. TRBV21-1 is noted as a pseudogene. The CDR3 is 10 residues long. The CDR3 DNA sequence: TGTGCCAGCAGCACAATAGCGGAGAACTTC. Residues: CASSTIAENF.

The chain employs TRBV7-9 and TRBJ2-1, with 8 nucleotides matching TRBD1. Per the germline V gene, CDR1 is SEHNR and CDR2 is FQNEAQ (reference sequence). Trimming at V came to 5 bases and at J to 0 bases, leaving 6 bases not matched to a gene. This CDR3 region has 16 residues. The CDR3 nucleotides read TGTGCCAGCAGCCCAGGGACAGGTAGCTCCTACAATGAGCAGTTCTTC. Translating gives CASSPGTGSSYNEQFF.

The gene calls are TRBV29-1 and TRBJ2-1; no definite D call. Germline values: CDR1 SQVTM, CDR2 ANQGSEA. V was cut by 5 bases and J by 1 base, with 24 bases left in between. The CDR3 length is 18 residues. The CDR3 reads CSVLLHTIPGPSYNEQFF. In DNA form, the CDR3 reads TGCAGCGTTCTACTCCATACGATCCCGGGCCCGTCCTACAATGAGCAGTTCTTC.

The chain recombines TRBV19 with TRBJ2-7; D not certain. CDR1 is LNHDA, CDR2 SQIVND, per germline (reference sequence). The CDR3 length is 13 residues. Trimming removed 5 bases from V and 5 bases from J, with 13 bases in between. CDR3: CASSPRMRNEQYF. CDR3 bases: TGTGCCAGTAGTCCTCGGATGAGAAACGAGCAGTACTTC.

The chain recombines TRBV28 with TRBJ2-7; 13 positions match TRBD2. The CDR3 length is 15 residues. Germline CDR1 reads MDHEN; CDR2 reads SYDVKM. Trimming cost V 6 bases and J 7 bases; bases outside gene matches: 9. CDR3 sequence (DNA): TGTGCCAGCAGATCTACTAGCGGGAGGGCCTTTGAGCAGTACTTC. Protein: CASRSTSGRAFEQYF.

The rearrangement joins TRBV6-5 to TRBJ2-7; a weak D match, TRBD2 (6 bases). CDR3 length equals 15 residues. The ends were cut back, 2 bases at V and 1 base at J, with 12 bases in the middle. CDR1 is MNHEY, CDR2 SVGAGI, per germline. CDR3: CASSYKFRESYEQYF. The CDR3 DNA follows: TGTGCCAGCAGTTACAAGTTCCGGGAGTCCTACGAGCAGTACTTC.

V and J are TRBV19 and TRBJ1-1, with D hard to call. The CDR3 is 14 amino acids. Germline lookup yields CDR1 LNHDA and CDR2 SQIVND (reference sequence). Trimming removed 5 bases at V and 5 bases at J, with 15 bases between. CDR3 residues: CASSPQSRGTEAFF. As DNA, the CDR3 is TGTGCCAGTAGTCCGCAGTCCAGAGGGACTGAAGCTTTCTTT.

The chain combines TRBV7-9 with TRBJ2-3, with a possible D match to TRBD2 (6 bases). Trimming took off 5 bases at V and 0 bases at J, with 15 bases between the two ends. The CDR3 is 16 residues long. In germline, CDR1 is SEHNR, CDR2 FQNEAQ (reference sequence). The CDR3 DNA sequence: TGTGCCAGCAGCCCTGCGGGAAAATTTAGCACAGATACGCAGTATTTT. Its protein is CASSPAGKFSTDTQYF. Complete variable domain (other parts from reference TRBV7-9 and TRBJ2-3): DTGVSQNPRHKITKRGQNVTFRCDPISEHNRLYWYRQTLGQGPEFLTYFQNEAQLEKSRLLSDRFSAERPKGSFSTLEIQRTEQGDSAMYLCASSPAGKFSTDTQYFGPGTRLTVL.

This clone was recorded only once. V and J are TRBV28 and TRBJ2-3; TRBD1 is a possible D gene (7 bases). The V and J ends lost 5 bases and 2 bases respectively, with 14 bases between them. Germline loops: CDR1 MDHEN, CDR2 SYDVKM. This CDR3 is 15 amino acids long. For the CDR3, the DNA is TGTGCCAGCAGTCCGAGACAGGGACTCACAGATACGCAGTATTTT. As protein: CASSPRQGLTDTQYF.

This clone was seen a single time. The chain links TRBV4-2 to TRBJ2-7; TRBD2 might be the D (5 bases). V lost 0 bases and J lost 6, with 21 bases in between. The length of the CDR3 is 17 residues. Germline-derived CDR1 and CDR2 are LGHNA and YNFKEQ. CDR3 DNA sequence: TGTGCCAGCAGCCAAGACGGTGTAGCGAATATAGGGAGCGAGCAGTACTTC. Encoded protein: CASSQDGVANIGSEQYF.

This clone showed up just once. The chain joins TRBV18 to TRBJ2-7, with 8 nucleotides matching TRBD2. Germline-derived CDR1 and CDR2 are KGHSH and LQKENI. CDR3 length: 16 residues. V lost 0 bases and J lost 0; bases outside the gene matches: 4. CDR3 sequence: CASSPPWSGSSYEQYF. The CDR3 bases are TGTGCCAGCTCACCACCGTGGAGCGGGAGCTCCTACGAGCAGTACTTC.

J is TRBJ2-7 and V is TRBV4-3, with unresolved D. V was cut by 1 base and J by 6 bases, with 10 bases left in between. The CDR3 runs to 13 residues. Germline V CDR1 and CDR2: LGHNA, YSLEER. The CDR3 sequence is CASSQGSLGEQYF. The CDR3 nucleotides read TGCGCCAGCAGCCAAGGCTCCCTCGGCGAGCAGTACTTC.

The chain links TRBV28 to TRBJ2-6; TRBD1 is a possible D gene (5 bases). The ends were cut back, 7 bases at V and 0 bases at J, with 16 bases in the middle. Germline values: CDR1 MDHEN, CDR2 SYDVKM. This CDR3 is built from 17 residues. The CDR3 nucleotides are TGTGCCAGCACCTTGGGGCCAGGTCCCTCTGGGGCCAACGTCCTGACTTTC. It translates to CASTLGPGPSGANVLTF.

This clone was counted once. The chain links TRBV11-2 to TRBJ1-1, with D possibly matching TRBD1 (5 bases). Germline CDR1 is SGHAT and CDR2 is FQNNGV. Trimming removed 6 bases at V and 0 bases at J, with 8 bases between. The CDR3 totals 13 residues. The CDR3 is CASSDSLNTEAFF. The CDR3, as DNA: TGTGCCAGCAGTGACAGCTTGAACACTGAAGCTTTCTTT.

The chain carries TRBV7-9 and TRBJ2-1; weak D call: TRBD2 (6 bases). The CDR3 length is 14 residues. Trimming pared 5 bases from V and 4 bases from J, leaving 12 bases between. Germline CDR1 reads SEHNR; CDR2 reads FQNEAQ (reference sequence). The CDR3 DNA is TGTGCCAGCAGCCCAACCGCGGGGTACAATGAGCAGTTCTTC. Amino acids: CASSPTAGYNEQFF.

The chain is built from TRBV4-1 and TRBJ2-1; 9 nucleotides match TRBD1. Germline assignment: CDR1 MGHRA and CDR2 YSYEKL. This CDR3 has 15 amino acids. The trim removed 4 bases at V and 7 bases at J, leaving 8 bases unmatched. The CDR3 spells CASSLRPGQGNEQFF. In DNA, the CDR3 is TGCGCCAGCAGCCTAAGACCGGGACAGGGTAATGAGCAGTTCTTC.

This rearrangement joins TRBV27 to TRBJ2-1; TRBD1 matches at 12 bases. CDR1 is MNHEY, CDR2 SMNVEV, per germline (reference sequence). The CDR3 contains 22 residues. The junction had 20 bases not matched to a gene; V was cut back by 2 bases and J by 3 bases. Here the CDR3 DNA reads TGTGCCAGCAGTTTAAAGAATGCACCCGGGACAGGGGGCTTCGTTAGCTACAATGAGCAGTTCTTC. Its protein is CASSLKNAPGTGGFVSYNEQFF.

About this clone itself: Within the sample, other DNA sequences also encode this same CDR3. The chain has TRBV5-1 and TRBJ2-1; no clear D gene. The ends were cut back, 5 bases at V and 0 bases at J, with 6 bases in the middle. The germline gives CDR1 SGHRS, CDR2 YFSETQ. The CDR3 runs to 13 residues. In DNA, the CDR3 is TGCGCCAGCAGAGCAAGCTCCTACAATGAGCAGTTCTTC. Protein sequence: CASRASSYNEQFF. Full variable domain (remainder filled in from reference TRBV5-1 and TRBJ2-1): KAGVTQTPRYLIKTRGQQVTLSCSPISGHRSVSWYQQTPGQGLQFLFEYFSETQRNKGNFPGRFSGRQFSNSRSEMNVSTLELGDSALYLCASRASSYNEQFFGPGTRLTVL.

This rearrangement joins TRBV28 to TRBJ1-1; no clear D gene. Between the trimmed V and J ends, which lost 1 base and 2 bases, there was a span of 11 bases. In germline, CDR1 is MDHEN, CDR2 SYDVKM. This CDR3 contains 15 residues. CDR3 residues: CASSLLTGPNTEAFF. The CDR3 DNA reads as TGTGCCAGCAGTTTATTAACCGGCCCCAACACTGAAGCTTTCTTT.

This clone was recorded once. The chain carries TRBV7-3 and TRBJ1-1, with a weak D call TRBD1 (6 bases). Germline values: CDR1 SGHTA, CDR2 FQGTGA. The CDR3 has 17 residues. V was clipped by 1 base and J by 4 bases, with 19 bases between them. The CDR3 loop is CASSLIPGARVLTEAFF. The CDR3 coding sequence is TGTGCCAGCAGCTTAATTCCGGGGGCGCGGGTACTCACTGAAGCTTTCTTT.

The chain joins TRBV6-5 to TRBJ2-3; D is unresolved. The V gene lost 7 bases and the J gene lost 1 base, with 15 bases spanning the gap. The germline gives CDR1 MNHEY, CDR2 SVGAGI. The CDR3 contains 15 residues. CDR3 region: CASTEARARTDTQYF. CDR3 bases: TGTGCCAGCACCGAAGCAAGGGCTCGCACAGATACGCAGTATTTT.

The chain recombines TRBV5-6 with TRBJ2-7; 11 positions agree with TRBD1. The germline gives CDR1 SGHDT, CDR2 YYEEEE. The CDR3 is 14 residues long. V lost 2 bases, J lost 4 bases, and 2 bases stayed unmatched. The CDR3 coding sequence is TGTGCCAGCAGCTTAAGGGACAGGGGGTACGAGCAGTACTTC. Its translation: CASSLRDRGYEQYF.

This chain links TRBV5-6 with TRBJ2-7; 7 bases line up with TRBD2. Germline V gene data show CDR1 as SGHDT and CDR2 as YYEEEE. The trim removed 4 bases at V and 4 bases at J, leaving 17 bases unmatched. The CDR3 sequence is 17 residues long. CDR3 in DNA: TGTGCCAGCAGCCCGAACCCGGGGGGACTCACTTTATACGAGCAGTACTTC. Its translation: CASSPNPGGLTLYEQYF.

This sequence joins TRBV2 and TRBJ2-1; D gene uncertain. Trimming took 3 bases from V and 4 from J, leaving 4 bases between them. The CDR3 sequence is 12 residues long. Germline V gives CDR1 SNHLY, CDR2 FYNNEI. The CDR3 DNA reads TGTGCCAGCAGTGACTGGTACAATGAGCAGTTCTTC. The encoded protein is CASSDWYNEQFF.

This chain joins TRBV7-3 and TRBJ2-3, with a tentative D call TRBD1 (5 bases). This CDR3 spans 15 amino acids. Between the trimmed V and J ends, which lost 5 bases and 2 bases, there was a span of 14 bases. Germline V gene data show CDR1 as SGHTA and CDR2 as FQGTGA. The DNA of the CDR3 is TGTGCCAGCAGCGCCCGCCCAGGGATCACAGATACGCAGTATTTT. This gives the protein CASSARPGITDTQYF.

The rearrangement uses TRBV7-3 and TRBJ2-7, with 8 bases aligning to TRBD1. Per germline, CDR1 SGHTA and CDR2 FQGTGA. The CDR3 spans 15 residues. With 1 base clipped from V and 5 bases from J, the junction kept 7 bases outside the gene matches. The CDR3 DNA reads TGTGCCAGCAGCTTAAAAGCTTCGGACAGGGACGAGCAGTACTTC. Translating gives CASSLKASDRDEQYF.

About this clone itself: This CDR3 is also generated by other DNA sequences in the sample. The V and J genes are TRBV7-9 and TRBJ2-1; 10 bases agree with TRBD2. This CDR3 region has 15 residues. Germline values: CDR1 SEHNR, CDR2 FQNEAQ (reference sequence). After removal of 1 base from V and 7 bases from J, the junction contained 4 bases not matched to a gene. CDR3 DNA sequence: TGTGCCAGCAGCTTAGTACTAGCGGGAAGTAATGAGCAGTTCTTC. It encodes CASSLVLAGSNEQFF. Full variable domain (rest looked up from reference TRBV7-9 and TRBJ2-1): DTGVSQNPRHKITKRGQNVTFRCDPISEHNRLYWYRQTLGQGPEFLTYFQNEAQLEKSRLLSDRFSAERPKGSFSTLEIQRTEQGDSAMYLCASSLVLAGSNEQFFGPGTRLTVL.

This clone was detected once. The chain recombines TRBV30 with TRBJ2-7; TRBD1 aligns across 11 bases. Germline assignment: CDR1 GTSNPN and CDR2 SVGIG (reference sequence). The CDR3 totals 13 residues. V lost 5 bases and J lost 5; bases outside the gene matches: 5. CDR3 residues: CAWDRTGGDEQYF. For the CDR3, the DNA is TGTGCCTGGGACCGGACAGGGGGCGACGAGCAGTACTTC.

V and J are TRBV7-9 and TRBJ2-2; D perhaps matches TRBD1 (5 bases). Deletions cut 3 bases from V and 1 base from J, with 12 bases between. Germline loops: CDR1 SEHNR, CDR2 FQNEAQ (reference sequence). The CDR3 is 16 amino acids. CDR3 amino acids: CASSLPETENTGELFF. The CDR3 nucleotides are TGTGCCAGCAGCTTGCCCGAGACAGAGAACACCGGGGAGCTGTTTTTT.